This T cell receptor (beta chain) was sequenced during a study of blood T cells in healthy people across ages. The CDR3 has 13 amino acids. This clonotype was detected a few times. Ranging in age from about 6 to 95, the donors were healthy Caucasian individuals from Russia. Each sample yielded at least 5.5 micrograms of PBMC total RNA. A second PCR of 7 to 11 cycles used a sample-barcoded 5' primer and a J-beta primer mix. Carrying 12 random nucleotides, a template-switch adaptor labeled each individual cDNA molecule. The study obtained at least 2.5 million CDR3-containing paired-end reads from every sample. TCRdb reanalysed the 5' RACE reads using MiXCR and keeps one entry per CDR3 protein. The repertoire holds about 1.7 million distinct CDR3 sequences, with roughly 30% as singletons.

This sequence was found in a woman in her 30s in good health. The sequenced material came from blood. The chain couples TRBV21-1 to TRBJ2-5; the table gives TRBD2 as D, unverified against the DNA. TRBV21-1 has pseudogene status. CDR3 sequence: CASSTTSVETQYF. In nucleotides, the CDR3 is TGTGCCAGCAGCACGACTAGCGTCGAGACCCAGTACTTC.